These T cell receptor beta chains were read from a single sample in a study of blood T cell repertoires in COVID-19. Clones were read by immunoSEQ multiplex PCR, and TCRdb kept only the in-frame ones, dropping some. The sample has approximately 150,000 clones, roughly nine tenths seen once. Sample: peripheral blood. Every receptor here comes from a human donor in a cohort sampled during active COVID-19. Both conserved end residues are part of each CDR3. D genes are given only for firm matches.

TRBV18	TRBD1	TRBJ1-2	CASSPTGNNYGYTF
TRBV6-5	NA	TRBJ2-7	CASTRDGGTYEQYF
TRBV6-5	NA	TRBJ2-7	CASSQEGYRAYEQYF
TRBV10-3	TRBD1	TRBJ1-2	CAISESGTAFDYGYTF
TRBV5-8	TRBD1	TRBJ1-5	CASSPGTVSNQPQHF
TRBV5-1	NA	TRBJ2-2	CASSLAVGGTGELFF
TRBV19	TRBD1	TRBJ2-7	CAVLGQPYEQYF
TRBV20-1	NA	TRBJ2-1	CSATVVDEQFF
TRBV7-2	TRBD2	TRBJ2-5	CASSLGAGSSGQETQYF
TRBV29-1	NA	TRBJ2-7	CSVGERTFDEQYF
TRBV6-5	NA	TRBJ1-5	CASSSGYSNQPQHF
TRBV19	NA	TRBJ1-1	CASSTDRRNTEAFF
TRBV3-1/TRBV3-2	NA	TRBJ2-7	CASSQLGGYEQYF
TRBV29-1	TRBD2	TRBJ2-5	CSVEGSGGYETQYF
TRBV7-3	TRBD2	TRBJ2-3	CASSHQPGLAGAGYTQYF
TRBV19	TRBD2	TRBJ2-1	CASSTLAGGSYNEQFF